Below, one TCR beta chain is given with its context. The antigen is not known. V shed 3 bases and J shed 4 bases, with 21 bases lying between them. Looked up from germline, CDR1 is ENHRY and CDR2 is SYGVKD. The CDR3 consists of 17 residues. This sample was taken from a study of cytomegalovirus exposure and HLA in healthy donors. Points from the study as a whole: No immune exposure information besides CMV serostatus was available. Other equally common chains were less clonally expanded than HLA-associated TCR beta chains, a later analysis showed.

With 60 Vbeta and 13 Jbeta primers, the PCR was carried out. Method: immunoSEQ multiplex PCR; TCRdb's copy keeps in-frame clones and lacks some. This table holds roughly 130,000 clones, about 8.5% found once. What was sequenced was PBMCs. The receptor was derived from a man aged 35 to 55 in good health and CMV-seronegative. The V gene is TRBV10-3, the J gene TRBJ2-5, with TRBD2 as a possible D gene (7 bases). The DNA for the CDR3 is TGTGCCATCAGTGAATTTAGCGGCGGGGGCACGGGAGAGACCCAGTACTTC. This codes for CAISEFSGGGTGETQYF.